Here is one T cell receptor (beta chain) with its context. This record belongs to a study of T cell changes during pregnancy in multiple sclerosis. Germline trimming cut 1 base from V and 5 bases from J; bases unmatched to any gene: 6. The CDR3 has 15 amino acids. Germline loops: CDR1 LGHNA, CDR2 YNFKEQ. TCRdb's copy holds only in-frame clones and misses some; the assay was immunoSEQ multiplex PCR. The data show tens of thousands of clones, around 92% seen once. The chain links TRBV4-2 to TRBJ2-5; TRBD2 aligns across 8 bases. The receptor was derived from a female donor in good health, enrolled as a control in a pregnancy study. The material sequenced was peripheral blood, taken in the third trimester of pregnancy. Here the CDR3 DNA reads TGTGCCAGCAGCCAAGGAGTTAGCGGGGAGGAGACCCAGTACTTC. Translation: CASSQGVSGEETQYF.